The entry below gives a single TCR beta chain sequence along with its context. Sequencing was performed with immunoSEQ multiplex PCR; in TCRdb, only in-frame clones are kept and a portion is missing. The sample carries hundreds of thousands of clones, 88% recorded once. The CDR3 is 13 amino acids. The germline gives CDR1 MNHEY, CDR2 SMNVEV (reference sequence). V gave up 0 bases and J gave up 5 bases, with 5 bases separating them. This sample was included in a study of shared T cell receptors in the human thymus. These data were likewise used in another study, on human thymus T cells. In that study: Corrective surgery for congenital heart defects was being performed on the healthy Finnish infants who served as donors. From resections taken during corrective heart surgery, the thymus tissue was obtained. There appeared to be biased usage of V and J genes in thymic and blood repertoires. Related research described strongly overlapping thymic repertoires in unrelated people.

The rearrangement uses TRBV27 and TRBJ1-5; D remains ambiguous. The specimen was thymocytes. This TCR was sampled from a boy under two years old with a congenital heart defect. CDR3 DNA sequence: TGTGCCAGCAGTTTATCGAGGTATCAGCCCCAGCATTTT. Amino acids: CASSLSRYQPQHF.